This T cell receptor beta chain was observed in a study of control samples from healthy donors and cancer patients. Assay used: immunoSEQ multiplex PCR; TCRdb lists only in-frame clones, some missing. The data contain roughly 88,000 clones, roughly 92% of them singletons. This CDR3 comprises 18 residues. Trimming pared 6 bases from V and 0 bases from J, leaving 23 bases between. Germline-derived CDR1 and CDR2 are KGHSH and LQKENI. This TCR came from a woman between 25 and 40 years old in good health. The V and J genes are TRBV18 and TRBJ1-2, with TRBD1 as a possible D gene (5 bases). The specimen was blood. CDR3 sequence reads: CASSLGSPRVLANYGYTF. The CDR3 DNA reads TGTGCCAGCTCCCTGGGGAGCCCCAGGGTACTAGCTAACTATGGCTACACCTTC.